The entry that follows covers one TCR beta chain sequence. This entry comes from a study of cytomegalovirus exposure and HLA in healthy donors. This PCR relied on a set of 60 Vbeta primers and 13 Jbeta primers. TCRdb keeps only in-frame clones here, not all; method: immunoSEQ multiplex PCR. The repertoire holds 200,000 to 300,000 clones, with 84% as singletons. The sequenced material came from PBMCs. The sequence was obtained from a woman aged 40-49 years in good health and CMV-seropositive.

This CDR3 reads CASTPPGLYEQYF. The CDR3 region has the DNA TGTGCCAGCACCCCCCCGGGACTCTACGAGCAGTACTTC. This chain uses TRBV11-3 with TRBJ2-7; D possibly corresponds to TRBD2 (6 bases). Germline V gene lookup returns CDR1 SGHNT and CDR2 YENEEA. This CDR3 spans 13 amino acids. Trimming removed 7 bases at V and 3 bases at J, with 13 bases between.